The T cell receptor beta chain described here comes from a study of CD8 T cells in Susac syndrome. Overall study: Active disease was present in five or six of the sequenced Susac syndrome patients, whereas eight or nine of them were in remission.

It was negative isolation that provided the CD8+ and CD4+ T cells, whereas TEMRA cells were enriched by FACS. The length of the CDR3 is 15 residues. CDR1 and CDR2 from the germline V gene are MNHEY and SMNVEV (reference sequence). Trimming removed 2 bases at V and 6 bases at J, with 14 bases between. cDNA came from around 0.5 to 1 ug RNA primed by random hexamers. TCR beta CDR3 was amplified by immunoSEQ covering 54 Vbeta and 13 Jbeta. TCRdb passed the immunoSEQ multiplex PCR reads through MiXCR, listing each CDR3 protein once. The sample yields about 200,000 distinct CDR3 sequences, 91% seen once. The source of this sequence is a human donor with Susac syndrome. The sequenced sample consisted of CD4+ T cells from PBMCs. The chain links TRBV27 to TRBJ2-1; a possible D gene is TRBD2 (6 bases). The CDR3 protein is CASSLHPGDSNEQFF. As DNA, the CDR3 is TGTGCCAGCAGTTTACACCCGGGAGATTCCAATGAGCAGTTCTTC.